This passage covers 28 T cell receptor beta chains from one sample sequenced in a study of tumor-infiltrating lymphocytes in primary liver carcinoma (dated by TCRdb to the late 2010s). Without any cell sorting, total RNA and DNA were extracted together from approximately 22-30 mg of bulk tissue using the AllPrep DNA/RNA mini kit. The sequencer listed for this sample is Illumina HiSeq 2500. Starting from around 520 ng total RNA, TCRbeta-specific cDNA was produced by reverse transcription with a constant-region primer and ProtoScript II reverse transcriptase. TCRbeta libraries were built with three nested multiplex PCR rounds, a slightly modified ARM-PCR procedure. Each of the first two PCR rounds ran for approximately 11 cycles using multiplex TRBV1-TRBV30 forward primers together with a Cbeta reverse primer. Using fastp trimming at Q25 and MiXCR clonotype assembly, TCRdb reanalyzed the public sequencing data and kept in-frame beta chains. Rows with one shared CDR3 protein collapse into an entry with the most common genes and DNA. The sample table contains about 32,000 distinct CDR3 sequences; only one count was recorded for about 79% of them. The ten largest clones capture roughly a third of the sample.

The specimen sequenced was liver tumor tissue from sampling region 5. The label giving this sample's cell subset or site can be read as: tumor region T5, tumor centre. Receptors were obtained from a man aged 35 to 55 with primary liver carcinoma and hepatitis B virus infection.

On this clonotype: Germline and junction disagree at one end, which may indicate a read error. The chain couples TRBV28 to TRBJ2-7; 9 bases match TRBD1. The length of the CDR3 is 14 residues. In germline, CDR1 is MDHEN, CDR2 SYDVKM. CDR3 sequence: CASSPTGGPYDQYF. CDR3 DNA: TGTGCTAGCAGTCCGACAGGGGGACCCTACGATCAGTACTTC.

Note on this clonotype: A read error is likely, as this CDR3 ends without the conserved phenylalanine or tryptophan. No DNA is shown, since the ends of the CDR3 on it are uncertain; the CDR3 is the one TCRdb lists. This chain joins TRBV5-6 and TRBJ1-1. Germline values: CDR1 SGHDT, CDR2 YYEEEE. The CDR3 region is 12 residues in length, termini included. The CDR3 reads CASSVRRTEALS.

Concerning this clonotype itself: At one boundary the junction diverges from the germline segment, which might be a read error. The rearrangement joins TRBV10-3 to TRBJ2-7; 16 nucleotides line up with TRBD2. There are 19 residues in the CDR3. In germline, CDR1 is ENHRY, CDR2 SYGVKD. Written as DNA, the CDR3 is TGTGCCATCACCGAACGATCGGGACTAGCGGGGGGGCTCTCCTACGAGCAATACTTC. It encodes CAITERSGLAGGLSYEQYF.

V gene TRBV6-5 combines with J gene TRBJ1-1, with D perhaps TRBD1 (5 bases). V lost 0 bases and J lost 2, with 10 bases in between. CDR3 length: 15 amino acids. In germline, CDR1 is MNHEY, CDR2 SVGAGI. CDR3 in amino acids: CASSYSRQINTEAFF. CDR3 nucleotides: TGTGCCAGCAGTTACTCGAGACAGATAAACACTGAAGCTTTCTTT.

Turning to this clonotype: One junction end does not reproduce the germline sequence, and a read error may be involved. The V call is TRBV12-3 or TRBV12-4, the J call TRBJ2-1; 13 nucleotides line up with TRBD2. The CDR3 spans 16 residues. The CDR3 DNA sequence: TGTGCCAGCAATTATGGACTAGCGGGAGCGGTGGACGAGCAGTTCTTT. As protein: CASNYGLAGAVDEQFF.

Remarks on this clonotype: Given a much more abundant clone one base away, this may be a read error. V is TRBV7-9 and J is TRBJ2-2, with unresolved D. V shed 10 bases and J shed 2 bases, with 11 bases lying between them. In germline, CDR1 is SEHNR, CDR2 FQNEAQ (reference sequence). The CDR3 totals 13 residues. CDR3 DNA: TGTGCCACCATGGCCTCCAACACCGGGGAGCTGTTTTTT. This sequence encodes CATMASNTGELFF.

The V and J genes are TRBV2 and TRBJ2-7; D is possibly TRBD2 (6 bases). The CDR3 runs 15 residues. Germline V CDR1 and CDR2: SNHLY, FYNNEI. Trimming pared 6 bases from V and 0 bases from J, leaving 15 bases between. The CDR3 nucleotides read TGTGCCAGCAGCAGACTAGTGGGGGGCTCCTACGAGCAGTACTTC. Its protein product is CASSRLVGGSYEQYF.

Turning to this clonotype: One junction end disagrees with the germline gene, perhaps due to a read error. This sequence joins TRBV5-6 and TRBJ2-2, with 8 nucleotides matching TRBD1. From germline, CDR1 is SGHDT and CDR2 YYEEEE. CDR3 size: 15 residues. The CDR3 region is CASSPETGVTGVLFF. The CDR3 DNA reads TGTGCCAGTAGTCCCGAGACAGGGGTCACCGGGGTGCTGTTTTTT.

About this clonotype: One end of the junction does not line up with germline, which may come from a read error. The chain combines TRBV11-2 with TRBJ2-2; D possibly corresponds to TRBD2 (6 bases). Per germline, CDR1 SGHAT and CDR2 FQNNGV. The CDR3 has 15 amino acids. CDR3 DNA sequence: TGTGCCATCAGCTTTGCGGGACCGAACACCGGGGAGCTGTCTTTT. This encodes CAISFAGPNTGELSF.

Points on this clonotype: Mismatch with germline at one junction end may stem from a read error. This sequence joins TRBV6-5 and TRBJ1-1; D is unclear. Germline CDR1 MNHEY, CDR2 SVGAGI. The CDR3 has 13 residues. Written as DNA, the CDR3 is TGTGCCAGCAGTATACAGTGTGTGACTGAACCTTTCTTT. It specifies CASSIQCVTEPFF.

Sample share makes this clonotype medium-sized. The gene calls are TRBV29-1 and TRBJ1-1; the D gene is possibly TRBD1 (6 bases). Trimming stripped 1 base from V and 5 bases from J, with 11 bases between. The CDR3 loop spans 13 amino acids. In germline, CDR1 is SQVTM, CDR2 ANQGSEA. The CDR3: CSVEGQGWTEAFF. For the CDR3, the DNA is TGCAGCGTTGAAGGGCAGGGGTGGACTGAAGCTTTCTTT.

Turning to this clonotype: Since the CDR3 does not end with the conserved phenylalanine or tryptophan, this likely comes from a read error. The V gene is TRBV10-2, the J gene TRBJ2-2; D uncertain. Looked up from germline, CDR1 is WSHSY and CDR2 is SAAADI. The CDR3 spans 16 residues. CDR3 nucleotide sequence: TGCCCCAGCAGGCCCCCACTTCTCTCGAACACCGGGGAGCTGTTTTCT. Its protein is CPSRPPLLSNTGELFS.

This clonotype showed up just a few times. The V call is TRBV29-1, the J call TRBJ1-6; possible D gene TRBD1, 6 bases. Germline V gene sequence: CDR1 SQVTM, CDR2 ANQGSEA. Trimming shortened V by 7 bases and J by 9 bases, and 16 bases separated the two germline ends. This CDR3 has 13 amino acids. The CDR3 sequence: CSATTGPTSPLHF. CDR3 bases: TGCAGCGCTACGACAGGACCTACTTCACCCCTCCACTTT.

Note on this clonotype: One end of the junction fails to match germline, which may point to a read error. The CDR3 DNA reads as TGTACCAGCAGTTACCTCCTGGAAAATGAAGCTTTCTTT. It yields the protein CTSSYLLENEAFF. The gene calls are TRBV6-5 and TRBJ1-1, with no clear D. CDR1 MNHEY and CDR2 SVGAGI come from the germline V gene. The CDR3 has 13 amino acids.

Worth noting for this clonotype: One end of the junction does not line up with germline, which may come from a read error. The CDR3 here is CASTLGQGANYEQYF. CDR3 sequence (DNA): TGTGCCAGCACTTTAGGACAGGGGGCCAATTACGAGCAATACTTC. This chain links TRBV12-3 or TRBV12-4 with TRBJ2-7, with TRBD1 matching 11 bases. This CDR3 spans 15 amino acids.

As for this clonotype: The junction differs from germline at one of its ends, possibly a read error. The rearrangement joins TRBV6-5 to TRBJ2-5; the D is unclear. The germline V gene has CDR1 MNHEY and CDR2 SVGAGI. The CDR3 is 14 amino acids. The CDR3 protein is CTSSRKPVQGTQYF. CDR3 in DNA: TGTACCAGCAGCCGAAAGCCGGTCCAAGGGACCCAGTACTTC.

Of note for this clonotype: The junction differs from germline at one of its ends, possibly a read error. This chain links TRBV5-8 with TRBJ2-3, with 9 bases lining up with TRBD2. The CDR3 contains 16 residues. From germline, CDR1 is SGHTS and CDR2 YDEGEE. CDR3 DNA: TGTTCCAGCAGCTTCAATAGCGGGAGTGTCTCGGATACGCAGTACTTT. This sequence encodes CSSSFNSGSVSDTQYF.

On this clonotype itself: A read error may produce the germline difference seen at one junction end. This chain connects TRBV29-1 to TRBJ2-2, with 8 bases fitting TRBD2. Germline loops: CDR1 SQVTM, CDR2 ANQGSEA. The CDR3 has 14 amino acids. CDR3 residues: CSFTLAANTGELSF. The CDR3 DNA follows: TGCAGCTTTACACTAGCGGCTAACACCGGGGAGCTATCTTTT.

Turning to this clonotype: Germline is not matched at one junction end, which may reflect a read error. The chain links TRBV6-2 or TRBV6-3 to TRBJ2-2; TRBD2 agrees at 13 bases. This CDR3 comprises 16 residues. Germline loops: CDR1 MNHEY, CDR2 SVGEGT. CDR3 coding DNA: TGTACCAGCACCCAACAACTAGCGGGAGGGCCCGGGGAGCTGTTTTTT. This encodes CTSTQQLAGGPGELFF.

The J gene is TRBJ1-1, the V gene TRBV13; D is uncertain. The germline V and J ends were trimmed by 9 bases and 8 bases, with 16 bases remaining between them. The length of the CDR3 is 12 residues. The germline V gene encodes CDR1 PRHDT and CDR2 FYEKMQ (reference sequence). Here the CDR3 reads CASSLHPGEAFF. The CDR3 coding sequence is TGTGCCAGTAGCCTCCACCCGGGAGAAGCTTTCTTT.

On this clonotype: The junction departs from germline at one end; a sequencing error may be responsible. This rearrangement joins TRBV11-1 to TRBJ2-1; D ambiguous. Germline V gene sequence: CDR1 SGHAT, CDR2 FQDESV (reference sequence). CDR3 length: 17 residues. The CDR3 loop is CVSTIGPGLHTYNEQFF. The CDR3 DNA reads TGTGTCAGCACGATCGGGCCCGGGTTACACACCTACAATGAGCAGTTCTTC.

As concerns this clonotype: Without the conserved terminal phenylalanine or tryptophan, this CDR3 likely stems from a read error. This chain links TRBV6-2 or TRBV6-3 with TRBJ1-2; TRBD1 might be the D (6 bases). The germline V and J ends were trimmed by 10 bases and 4 bases, with 13 bases remaining between them. Germline CDR1 and CDR2: MNHEY and SVGEGT. The CDR3 sequence is 12 residues long. CDR3 nucleotides: TGTGCCAACAGCGGACAGAGCTATGGCTACACCTCC. This translates into CANSGQSYGYTS.

Details on this clonotype: The CDR3 ends on some other residue instead of the conserved phenylalanine or tryptophan, so this is likely a read error. The rearrangement links TRBV11-2 to TRBJ2-7; TRBD1 agrees at 9 bases. Looked up from germline, CDR1 is SGHAT and CDR2 is FQNNGV. The CDR3 contains 16 residues. The CDR3 here is CPSNFIQGAIHNEQYS. CDR3 sequence (DNA): TGTCCCAGCAACTTCATACAGGGGGCCATACATAACGAGCAGTACTCC.

Note on this clonotype: One junction end disagrees with the germline gene, perhaps due to a read error. The genes are TRBV5-1 and TRBJ2-7, with TRBD1 identical over 7 bases. CDR1 and CDR2 (germline): SGHRS, YFSETQ. The CDR3 loop spans 13 amino acids. The CDR3 reads CARTKGGSYEQYF. The CDR3 DNA reads TGTGCCAGGACGAAAGGGGGCTCCTACGAACAGTACTTC.

The chain has TRBV6-5 and TRBJ1-6, with 7 nucleotides matching TRBD1. This CDR3 has 17 amino acids. The V and J ends lost 3 bases and 9 bases, in that order; junction bases with no gene match: 14. Germline V gives CDR1 MNHEY, CDR2 SVGAGI. The CDR3 loop is CASSYWGAGTVGSPLHF. The DNA of the CDR3 is TGTGCCAGCAGTTATTGGGGGGCAGGGACAGTTGGTTCACCCCTCCACTTT.

With regard to this clonotype: A junction end diverges from the germline sequence, so it may reflect a read error. J is TRBJ1-1 and V is TRBV6-6; TRBD1 aligns across 9 bases. CDR1 is MNHNY and CDR2 is SVGAGI in the germline V gene (reference sequence). The CDR3 runs 15 residues. The CDR3 reads CASSYTGQGSGEALF. The CDR3 DNA reads as TGTGCCAGCAGTTACACAGGACAGGGGAGCGGCGAAGCTCTCTTT.

Concerning this clonotype: Sequence at one end of the junction differs from germline and may be a read error. This chain uses TRBV11-2 with TRBJ2-1, with 11 bases identical to TRBD2. The CDR3 covers 15 residues. Per germline, CDR1 SGHAT and CDR2 FQNNGV. The CDR3 loop is CANSILAGGSNEQSF. CDR3 nucleotides: TGTGCCAACAGTATTCTAGCGGGGGGATCCAATGAGCAGTCCTTC.

As to this clonotype: A single base separates this from a much larger clone, so it may be a read error. The CDR3 nucleotides read TGTGCCAGCAGCGAGGGGGGAAGCACAGATATGCAGTATTTT. It is translated as CASSEGGSTDMQYF. This rearrangement joins TRBV9 to TRBJ2-3, with D perhaps assigned TRBD1 or TRBD2 (6 bases each). CDR3 size: 14 residues. CDR1 is SGDLS and CDR2 is YYNGEE in the germline V gene.